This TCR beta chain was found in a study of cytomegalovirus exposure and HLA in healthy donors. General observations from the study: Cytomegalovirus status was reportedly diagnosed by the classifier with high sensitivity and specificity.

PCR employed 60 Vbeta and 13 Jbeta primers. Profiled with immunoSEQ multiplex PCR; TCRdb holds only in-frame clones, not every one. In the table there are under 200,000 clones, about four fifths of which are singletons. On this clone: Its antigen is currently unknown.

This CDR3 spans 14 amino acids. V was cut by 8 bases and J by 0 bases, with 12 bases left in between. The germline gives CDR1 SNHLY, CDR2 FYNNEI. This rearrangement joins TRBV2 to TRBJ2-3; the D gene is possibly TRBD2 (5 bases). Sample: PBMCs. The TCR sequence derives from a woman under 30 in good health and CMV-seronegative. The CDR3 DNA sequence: TGTGCCAGCCTTCCAGCGGATAGCACAGATACGCAGTATTTT. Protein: CASLPADSTDTQYF.